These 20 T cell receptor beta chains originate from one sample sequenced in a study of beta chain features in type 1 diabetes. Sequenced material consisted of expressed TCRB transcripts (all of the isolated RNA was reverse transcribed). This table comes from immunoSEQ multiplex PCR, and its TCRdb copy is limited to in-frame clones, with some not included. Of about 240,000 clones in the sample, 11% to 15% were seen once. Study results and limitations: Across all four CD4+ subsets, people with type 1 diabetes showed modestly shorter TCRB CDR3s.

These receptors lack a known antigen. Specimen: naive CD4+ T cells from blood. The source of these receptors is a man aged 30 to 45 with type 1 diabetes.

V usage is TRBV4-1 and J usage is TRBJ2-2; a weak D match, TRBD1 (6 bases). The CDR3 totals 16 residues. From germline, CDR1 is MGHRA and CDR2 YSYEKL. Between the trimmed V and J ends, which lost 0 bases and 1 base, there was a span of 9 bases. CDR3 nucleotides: TGCGCCAGCAGCCAAGAGCCGGGACAGAACACCGGGGAGCTGTTTTTT. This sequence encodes CASSQEPGQNTGELFF.

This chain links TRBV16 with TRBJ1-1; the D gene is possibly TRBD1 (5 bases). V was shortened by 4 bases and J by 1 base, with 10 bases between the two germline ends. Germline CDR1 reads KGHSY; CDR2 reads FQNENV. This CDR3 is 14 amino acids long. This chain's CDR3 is CASSPQQGNTEAFF. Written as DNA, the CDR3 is TGTGCCAGCAGCCCACAGCAGGGGAACACTGAAGCTTTCTTT.

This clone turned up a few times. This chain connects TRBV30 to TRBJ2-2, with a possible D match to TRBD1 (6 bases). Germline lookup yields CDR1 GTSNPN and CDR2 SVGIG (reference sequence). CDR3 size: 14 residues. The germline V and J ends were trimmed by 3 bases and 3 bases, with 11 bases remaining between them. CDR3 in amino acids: CAWSGDTHTGELFF. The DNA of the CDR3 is TGTGCCTGGAGCGGGGACACACACACCGGGGAGCTGTTTTTT. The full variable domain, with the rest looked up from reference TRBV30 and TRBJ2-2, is SQTIHQWPATLVQPVGSPLSLECTVEGTSNPNLYWYRQAAGRGLQLLFYSVGIGQISSEVPQNLSASRPQDRQFILSSKKLLLSDSGFYLCAWSGDTHTGELFFGEGSRLTVL.

CDR3 coding DNA: TGTGCCAGCAGCTCCCCCGGGGTTCCTTCCTACGAGCAGTACTTC. It is translated as CASSSPGVPSYEQYF. The chain is built from TRBV7-2 and TRBJ2-7; the D gene is possibly TRBD2 (5 bases). Germline CDR1 reads SGHTA; CDR2 reads FQGNSA. V was cut by 4 bases and J by 1 base, with 14 bases left in between. The CDR3 runs to 15 residues.

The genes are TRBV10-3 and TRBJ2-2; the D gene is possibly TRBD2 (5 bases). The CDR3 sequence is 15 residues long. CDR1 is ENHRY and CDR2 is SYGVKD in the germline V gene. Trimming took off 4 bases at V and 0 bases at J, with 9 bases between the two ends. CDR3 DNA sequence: TGTGCCATCAGTGGAGGGAGCGCGAACACCGGGGAGCTGTTTTTT. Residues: CAISGGSANTGELFF.

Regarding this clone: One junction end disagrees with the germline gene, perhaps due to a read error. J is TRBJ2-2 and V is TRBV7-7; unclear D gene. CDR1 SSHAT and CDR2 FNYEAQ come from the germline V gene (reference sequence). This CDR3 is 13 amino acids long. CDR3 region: CASSVGPTGELFF. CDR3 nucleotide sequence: TGTGCTAGCAGCGTGGGCCCGACCGGGGAGCTGTTTTTT.

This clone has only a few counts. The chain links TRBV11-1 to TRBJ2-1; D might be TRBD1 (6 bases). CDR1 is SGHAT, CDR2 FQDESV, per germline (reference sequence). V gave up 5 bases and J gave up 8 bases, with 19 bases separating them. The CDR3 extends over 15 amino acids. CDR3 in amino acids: CASSPGTGSRDEQFF. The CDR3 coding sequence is TGTGCCAGCAGCCCGGGAACAGGGAGTCGCGATGAGCAGTTCTTC.

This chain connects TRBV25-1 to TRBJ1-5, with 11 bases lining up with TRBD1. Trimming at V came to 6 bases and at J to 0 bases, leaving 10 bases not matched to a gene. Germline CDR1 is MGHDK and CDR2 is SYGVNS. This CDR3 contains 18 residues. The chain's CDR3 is CASSDGTGGTHSNQPQHF. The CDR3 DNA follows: TGTGCCAGCAGCGACGGGACAGGGGGAACCCATAGCAATCAGCCCCAGCATTTT. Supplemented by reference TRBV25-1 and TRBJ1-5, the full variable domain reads EADIYQTPRYLVIGTGKKITLECSQTMGHDKMYWYQQDPGMELHLIHYSYGVNSTEKGDLSSESTVSRIRTEHFPLTLESARPSHTSQYLCASSDGTGGTHSNQPQHFGDGTRLSIL.

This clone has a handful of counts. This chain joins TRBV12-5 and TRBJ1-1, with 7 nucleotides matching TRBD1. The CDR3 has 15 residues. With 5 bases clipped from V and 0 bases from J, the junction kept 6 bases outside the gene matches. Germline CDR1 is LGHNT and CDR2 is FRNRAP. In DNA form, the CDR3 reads TGTGCTAGTGGTCATCCGGGACAGATGAACACTGAAGCTTTCTTT. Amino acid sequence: CASGHPGQMNTEAFF. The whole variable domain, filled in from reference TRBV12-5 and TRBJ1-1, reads DARVTQTPRHKVTEMGQEVTMRCQPILGHNTVFWYRQTMMQGLELLAYFRNRAPLDDSGMPKDRFSAEMPDATLATLKIQPSEPRDSAVYFCASGHPGQMNTEAFFGQGTRLTVV.

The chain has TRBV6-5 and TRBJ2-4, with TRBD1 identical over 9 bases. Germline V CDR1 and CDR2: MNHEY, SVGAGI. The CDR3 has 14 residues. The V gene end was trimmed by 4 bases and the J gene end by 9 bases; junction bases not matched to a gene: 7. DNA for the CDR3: TGTGCCAGCAGTTCCGGGGACAGGGAGCCCATTCAGTACTTC. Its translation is CASSSGDREPIQYF.

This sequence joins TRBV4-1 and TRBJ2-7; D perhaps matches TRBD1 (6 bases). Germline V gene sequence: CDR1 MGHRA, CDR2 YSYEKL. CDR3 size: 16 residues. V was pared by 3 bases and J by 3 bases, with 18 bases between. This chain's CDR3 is CASSHLDRRRSYEQYF. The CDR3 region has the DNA TGCGCCAGCAGCCATTTAGACAGGCGGAGAAGCTACGAGCAGTACTTC.

CDR3 DNA sequence: TGCGCCAGCAGCACGGGACTAGCGGGGCAAGAGACCCAGTACTTC. It specifies CASSTGLAGQETQYF. V gene TRBV5-1 combines with J gene TRBJ2-5, with 13 bases identical to TRBD2. CDR3 length: 15 residues. Germline V gene sequence: CDR1 SGHRS, CDR2 YFSETQ. Unmatched junction bases numbered 2, after V lost 4 bases and J lost 2 bases. The full variable domain, completed using reference TRBV5-1 and TRBJ2-5, is KAGVTQTPRYLIKTRGQQVTLSCSPISGHRSVSWYQQTPGQGLQFLFEYFSETQRNKGNFPGRFSGRQFSNSRSEMNVSTLELGDSALYLCASSTGLAGQETQYFGPGTRLLVL.

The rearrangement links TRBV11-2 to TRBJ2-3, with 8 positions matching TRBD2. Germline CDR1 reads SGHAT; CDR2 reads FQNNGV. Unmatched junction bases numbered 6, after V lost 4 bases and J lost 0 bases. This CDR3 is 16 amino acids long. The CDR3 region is CASSSVLAASTDTQYF. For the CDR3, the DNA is TGTGCCAGCAGCTCGGTACTAGCGGCTAGCACAGATACGCAGTATTTT.

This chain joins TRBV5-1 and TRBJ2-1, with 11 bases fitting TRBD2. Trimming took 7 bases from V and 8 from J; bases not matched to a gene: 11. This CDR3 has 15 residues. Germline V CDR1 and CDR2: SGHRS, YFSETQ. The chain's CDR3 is CASRIAGGPGDEQFF. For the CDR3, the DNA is TGCGCCAGCCGAATAGCGGGAGGGCCGGGAGATGAGCAGTTCTTC.

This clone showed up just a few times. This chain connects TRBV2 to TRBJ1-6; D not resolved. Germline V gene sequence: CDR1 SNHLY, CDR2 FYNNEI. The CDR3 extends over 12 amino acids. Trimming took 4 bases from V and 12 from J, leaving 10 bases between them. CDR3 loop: CASSVRPGPLHF. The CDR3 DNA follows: TGTGCCAGCAGTGTCCGCCCCGGACCCCTCCACTTT.

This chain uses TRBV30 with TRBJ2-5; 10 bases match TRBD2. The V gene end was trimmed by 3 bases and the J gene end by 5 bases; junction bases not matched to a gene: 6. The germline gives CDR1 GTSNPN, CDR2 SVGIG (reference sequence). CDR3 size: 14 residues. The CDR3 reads CAWSSGGAMETQYF. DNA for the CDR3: TGTGCCTGGAGCAGCGGGGGGGCGATGGAGACCCAGTACTTC.

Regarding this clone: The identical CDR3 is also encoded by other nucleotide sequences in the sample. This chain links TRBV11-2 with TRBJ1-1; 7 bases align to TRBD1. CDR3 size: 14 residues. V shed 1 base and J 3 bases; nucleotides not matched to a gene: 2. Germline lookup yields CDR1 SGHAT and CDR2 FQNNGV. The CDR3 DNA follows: TGTGCCAGCAGCTTAGGGCAGGGGGACACTGAAGCTTTCTTT. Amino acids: CASSLGQGDTEAFF.

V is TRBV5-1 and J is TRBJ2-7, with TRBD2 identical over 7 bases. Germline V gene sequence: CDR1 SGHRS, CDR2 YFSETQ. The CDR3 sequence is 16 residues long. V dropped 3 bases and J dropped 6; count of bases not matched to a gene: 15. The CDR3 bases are TGCGCCAGCAGCTCAGGCAGGGAGGGCCCTCGGGGCGAGCAGTACTTC. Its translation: CASSSGREGPRGEQYF.

CDR3 in amino acids: CASRPGGRTGELFF. CDR3 nucleotide sequence: TGTGCCAGCAGACCGGGGGGCAGAACCGGGGAGCTGTTTTTT. This chain links TRBV6-5 with TRBJ2-2; a weak D match, TRBD2 (7 bases). Germline loops: CDR1 MNHEY, CDR2 SVGAGI. V lost 6 bases to trimming and J lost 5 bases, with 13 bases between them. This CDR3 has 14 amino acids.

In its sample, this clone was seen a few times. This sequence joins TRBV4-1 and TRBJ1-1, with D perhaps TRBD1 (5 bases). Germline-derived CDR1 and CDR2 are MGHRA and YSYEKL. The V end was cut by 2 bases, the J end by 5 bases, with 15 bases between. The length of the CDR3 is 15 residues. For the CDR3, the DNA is TGCGCCAGCAGCCAACCGGCGGGGCCAGAGACTGAAGCTTTCTTT. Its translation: CASSQPAGPETEAFF.